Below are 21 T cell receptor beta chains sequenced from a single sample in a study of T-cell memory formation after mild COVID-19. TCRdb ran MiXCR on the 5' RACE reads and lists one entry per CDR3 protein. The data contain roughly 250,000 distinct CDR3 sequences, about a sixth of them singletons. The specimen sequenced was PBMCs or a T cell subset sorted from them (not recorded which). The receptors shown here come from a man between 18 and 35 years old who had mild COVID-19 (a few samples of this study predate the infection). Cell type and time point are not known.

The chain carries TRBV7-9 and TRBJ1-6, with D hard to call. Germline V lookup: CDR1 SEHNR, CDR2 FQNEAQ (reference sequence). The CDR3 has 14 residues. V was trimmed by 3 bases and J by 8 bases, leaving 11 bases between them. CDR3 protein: CASSFPNHYSPLHF. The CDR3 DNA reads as TGTGCCAGCAGCTTCCCCAACCACTATTCACCCCTCCACTTT.

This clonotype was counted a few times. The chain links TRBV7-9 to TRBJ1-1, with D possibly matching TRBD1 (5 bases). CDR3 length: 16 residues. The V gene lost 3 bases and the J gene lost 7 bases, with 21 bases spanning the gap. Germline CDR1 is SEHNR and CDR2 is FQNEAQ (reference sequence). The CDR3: CASSFGAGYIYGEAFF. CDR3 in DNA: TGTGCCAGCAGCTTTGGGGCAGGGTATATCTACGGTGAAGCTTTCTTT. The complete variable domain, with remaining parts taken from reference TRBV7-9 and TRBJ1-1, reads DTGVSQNPRHKITKRGQNVTFRCDPISEHNRLYWYRQTLGQGPEFLTYFQNEAQLEKSRLLSDRFSAERPKGSFSTLEIQRTEQGDSAMYLCASSFGAGYIYGEAFFGQGTRLTVV.

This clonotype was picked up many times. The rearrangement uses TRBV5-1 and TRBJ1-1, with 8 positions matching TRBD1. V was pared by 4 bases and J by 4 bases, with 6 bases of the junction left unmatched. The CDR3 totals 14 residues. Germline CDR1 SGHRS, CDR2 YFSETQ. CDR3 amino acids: CASSQQGDGTEAFF. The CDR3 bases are TGCGCCAGCAGCCAACAGGGGGACGGCACTGAAGCTTTCTTT.

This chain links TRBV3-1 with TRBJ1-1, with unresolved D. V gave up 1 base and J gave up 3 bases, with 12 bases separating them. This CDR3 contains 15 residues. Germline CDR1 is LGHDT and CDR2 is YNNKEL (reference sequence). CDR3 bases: TGTGCCAGCAGCCAAGGGTCACGGGGAGACACTGAAGCTTTCTTT. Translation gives CASSQGSRGDTEAFF. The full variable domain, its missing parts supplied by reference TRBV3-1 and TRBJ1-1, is DTAVSQTPKYLVTQMGNDKSIKCEQNLGHDTMYWYKQDSKKFLKIMFSYNNKELIINETVPNRFSPKSPDKAHLNLHINSLELGDSAVYFCASSQGSRGDTEAFFGQGTRLTVV.

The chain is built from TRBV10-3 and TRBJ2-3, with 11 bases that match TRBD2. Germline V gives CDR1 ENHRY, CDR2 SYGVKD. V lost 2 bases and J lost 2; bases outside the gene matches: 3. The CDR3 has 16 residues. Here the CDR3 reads CAISEPGLAATDTQYF. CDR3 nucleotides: TGTGCCATCAGTGAGCCGGGACTAGCGGCCACAGATACGCAGTATTTT.

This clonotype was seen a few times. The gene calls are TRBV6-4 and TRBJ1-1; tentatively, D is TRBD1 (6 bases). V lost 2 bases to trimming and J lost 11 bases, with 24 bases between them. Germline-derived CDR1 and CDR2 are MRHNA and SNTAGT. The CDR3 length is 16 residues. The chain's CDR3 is CASSDPDTRQVHRAFF. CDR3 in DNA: TGTGCCAGCAGTGACCCCGACACCCGACAGGTCCATAGGGCTTTCTTT.

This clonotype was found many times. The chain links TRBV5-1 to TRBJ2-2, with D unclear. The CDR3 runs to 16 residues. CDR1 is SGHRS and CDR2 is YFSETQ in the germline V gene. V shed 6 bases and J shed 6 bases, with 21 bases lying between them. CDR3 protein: CASTPPPYTLPGELFF. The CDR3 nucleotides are TGCGCCAGCACGCCGCCCCCGTACACCCTACCCGGGGAGCTGTTTTTT.

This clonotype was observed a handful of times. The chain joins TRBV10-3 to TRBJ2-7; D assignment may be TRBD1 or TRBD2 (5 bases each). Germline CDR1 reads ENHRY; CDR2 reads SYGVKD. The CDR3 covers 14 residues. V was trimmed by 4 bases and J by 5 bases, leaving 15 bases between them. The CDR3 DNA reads TGTGCCATCAGTGGTCTAGCAAGGGACCACGAGCAGTACTTC. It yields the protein CAISGLARDHEQYF.

CDR3 bases: TGCAGCGTTTTGGTCTCGGGACAGGGGGATGGCTACACCTTC. Translation: CSVLVSGQGDGYTF. The gene calls are TRBV29-1 and TRBJ1-2, with 11 nucleotides matching TRBD1. This CDR3 has 14 amino acids. V dropped 5 bases and J dropped 6; count of bases not matched to a gene: 8. The V gene's germline CDR1 is SQVTM and CDR2 ANQGSEA.

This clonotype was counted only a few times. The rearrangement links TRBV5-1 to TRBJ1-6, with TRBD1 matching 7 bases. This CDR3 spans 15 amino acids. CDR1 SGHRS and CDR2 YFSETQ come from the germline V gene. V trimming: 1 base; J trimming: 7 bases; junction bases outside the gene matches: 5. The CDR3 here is CASSLRDSGNSPLHF. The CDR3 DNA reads TGCGCCAGCAGCTTGCGGGACAGTGGAAATTCACCCCTCCACTTT.

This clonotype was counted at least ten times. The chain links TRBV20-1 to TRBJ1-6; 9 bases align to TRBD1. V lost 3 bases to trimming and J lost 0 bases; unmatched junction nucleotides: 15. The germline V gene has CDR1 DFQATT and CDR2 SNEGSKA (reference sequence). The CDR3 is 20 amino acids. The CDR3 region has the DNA TGCAGTGCTAGGGGCAGTCTCGGACAGGGGATCGGCTCCTATAATTCACCCCTCCACTTT. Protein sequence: CSARGSLGQGIGSYNSPLHF.

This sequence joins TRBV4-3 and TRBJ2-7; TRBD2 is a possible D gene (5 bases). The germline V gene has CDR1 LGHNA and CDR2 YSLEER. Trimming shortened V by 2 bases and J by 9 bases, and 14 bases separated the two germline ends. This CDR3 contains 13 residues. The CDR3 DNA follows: TGCGCCAGCAGCCAATCGAGGGTCACTGGGCAGTACTTC. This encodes CASSQSRVTGQYF.

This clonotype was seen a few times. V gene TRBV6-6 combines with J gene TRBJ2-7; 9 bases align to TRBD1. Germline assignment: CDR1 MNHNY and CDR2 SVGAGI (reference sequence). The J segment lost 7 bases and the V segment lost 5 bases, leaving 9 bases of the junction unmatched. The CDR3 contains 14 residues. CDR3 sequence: CASSSRDRGGEQYF. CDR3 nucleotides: TGTGCCAGCAGTAGCCGCGACAGGGGGGGAGAGCAGTACTTC.

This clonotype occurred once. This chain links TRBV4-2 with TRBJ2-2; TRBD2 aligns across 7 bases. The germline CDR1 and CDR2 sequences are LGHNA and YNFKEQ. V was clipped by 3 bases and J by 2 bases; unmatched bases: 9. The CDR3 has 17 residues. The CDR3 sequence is CASSQQPGLTNTGELFF. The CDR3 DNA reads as TGTGCCAGCAGCCAGCAACCGGGACTAACCAACACCGGGGAGCTGTTTTTT.

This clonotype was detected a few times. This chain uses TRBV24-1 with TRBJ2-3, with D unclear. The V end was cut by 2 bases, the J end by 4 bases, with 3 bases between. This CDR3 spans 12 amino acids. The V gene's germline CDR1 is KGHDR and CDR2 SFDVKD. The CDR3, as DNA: TGTGCCACCAGTGATTGGTCAGATACGCAGTATTTT. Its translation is CATSDWSDTQYF.

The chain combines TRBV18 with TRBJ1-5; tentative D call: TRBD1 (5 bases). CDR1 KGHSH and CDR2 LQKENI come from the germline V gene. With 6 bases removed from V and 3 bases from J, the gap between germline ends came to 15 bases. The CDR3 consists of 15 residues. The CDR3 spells CASSTAGHHNQPQHF. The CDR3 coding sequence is TGTGCCAGCTCCACCGCTGGACACCACAATCAGCCCCAGCATTTT.

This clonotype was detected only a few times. The DNA of the CDR3 is TGCGCCAGCAGCCAAGGGCGGGGGATGAACACTGAAGCTTTCTTT. This translates into CASSQGRGMNTEAFF. The gene calls are TRBV4-1 and TRBJ1-1; D might be TRBD1 (5 bases). V was pared by 1 base and J by 0 bases, with 9 bases between. This CDR3 comprises 15 residues. From germline, CDR1 is MGHRA and CDR2 YSYEKL.

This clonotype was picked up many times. CDR3 nucleotides: TGTGCCAGCAGCCGTACAAGCACAGATACGCAGTATTTT. Its translation: CASSRTSTDTQYF. The chain is built from TRBV7-2 and TRBJ2-3; D remains ambiguous. Trimming took 5 bases from V and 0 from J, leaving 6 bases between them. CDR1 and CDR2 (germline): SGHTA, FQGNSA. CDR3 length equals 13 residues.

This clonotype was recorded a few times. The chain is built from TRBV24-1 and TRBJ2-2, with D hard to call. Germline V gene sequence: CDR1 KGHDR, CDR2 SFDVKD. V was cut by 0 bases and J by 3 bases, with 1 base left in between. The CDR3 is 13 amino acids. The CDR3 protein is CATSDLDTGELFF. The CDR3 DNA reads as TGTGCCACCAGTGATTTGGACACCGGGGAGCTGTTTTTT.

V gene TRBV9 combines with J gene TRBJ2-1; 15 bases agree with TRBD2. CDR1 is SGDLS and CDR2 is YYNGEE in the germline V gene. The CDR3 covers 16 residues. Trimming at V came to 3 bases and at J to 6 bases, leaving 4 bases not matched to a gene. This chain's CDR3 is CASSAGTSGGLNEQFF. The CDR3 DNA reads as TGTGCCAGCAGCGCCGGGACTAGCGGGGGGCTCAATGAGCAGTTCTTC.

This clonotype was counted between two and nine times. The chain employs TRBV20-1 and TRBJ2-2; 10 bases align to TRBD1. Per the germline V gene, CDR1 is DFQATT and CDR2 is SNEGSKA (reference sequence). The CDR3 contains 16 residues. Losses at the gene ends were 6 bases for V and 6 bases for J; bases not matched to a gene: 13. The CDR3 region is CSATPWDRGEAGELFF. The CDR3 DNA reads TGCAGTGCAACGCCGTGGGACAGGGGTGAGGCCGGGGAGCTGTTTTTT.